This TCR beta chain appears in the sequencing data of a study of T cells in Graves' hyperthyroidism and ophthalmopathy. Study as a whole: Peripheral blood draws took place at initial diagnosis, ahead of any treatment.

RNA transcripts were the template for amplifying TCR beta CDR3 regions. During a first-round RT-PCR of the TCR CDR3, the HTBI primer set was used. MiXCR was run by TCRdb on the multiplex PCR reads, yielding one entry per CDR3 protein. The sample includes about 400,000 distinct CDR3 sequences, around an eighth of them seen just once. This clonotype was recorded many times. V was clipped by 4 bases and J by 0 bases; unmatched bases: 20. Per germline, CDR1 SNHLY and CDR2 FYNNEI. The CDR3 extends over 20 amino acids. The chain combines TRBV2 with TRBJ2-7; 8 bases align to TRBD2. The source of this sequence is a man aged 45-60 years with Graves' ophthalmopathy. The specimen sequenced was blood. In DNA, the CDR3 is TGTGCCAGCAGTGCTCCAATAAGGGAGCGGGAGAACCAAAGCTCCTACGAGCAGTACTTC. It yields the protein CASSAPIRERENQSSYEQYF.